This TCR beta chain was sequenced in a study of blood T cell repertoires in COVID-19. Study details: Samples representing acute and convalescent COVID-19 were sourced from the United States, Italy and Spain. T cells, B-cell-depleted T cells, or PBMCs supplied cDNA or gDNA.

In the authors' workflow: For nucleated cells, counts were estimated from reference gene primer amplification. Profiling relied on immunoSEQ multiplex PCR, and the TCRdb table lists in-frame clones only, not all of them. V and J calls and clone size follow that table, whereas D and trimming were derived from the DNA. The sample shows approximately 70,000 clones, approximately 89% of them seen only once. The V and J ends lost 5 bases and 4 bases, in that order; junction bases with no gene match: 8. Germline assignment: CDR1 MNHEY and CDR2 SVGAGI. CDR3 length equals 15 residues. Sequencing was carried out using peripheral blood. This TCR derives from a woman aged 55-70 years with acute or convalescent COVID-19. The chain is built from TRBV6-5 and TRBJ1-3, with 7 positions matching TRBD1. The CDR3 loop is CASSRETGEGNTIYF. The CDR3 nucleotides are TGTGCCAGCAGTAGGGAAACAGGGGAGGGAAACACCATATATTTT.